This T cell receptor beta chain was identified in a study of T-cell memory formation after mild COVID-19. CDR3 size: 13 residues. Trimming took 1 base from V and 10 from J, leaving 13 bases between them. The germline V gene has CDR1 SEHNR and CDR2 FQNEAQ (reference sequence). There are a few counts of this clonotype. TCRdb reprocessed the 5' RACE reads via MiXCR and lists one record per CDR3 protein. Here the sample spans roughly 170,000 distinct CDR3 sequences, under 20% being singletons. Sequenced material: PBMCs or a T cell subset sorted from them (not recorded which). V usage is TRBV7-9 and J usage is TRBJ1-1; D is uncertain. This sequence originates from a man aged 18 to 30 who had mild COVID-19 (a few samples of this study predate the infection). Cell type and time point are not known. The CDR3 DNA follows: TGTGCCAGCAGCTTAGATCGGGCGCTCGGAGCTTTCTTT. As protein: CASSLDRALGAFF.